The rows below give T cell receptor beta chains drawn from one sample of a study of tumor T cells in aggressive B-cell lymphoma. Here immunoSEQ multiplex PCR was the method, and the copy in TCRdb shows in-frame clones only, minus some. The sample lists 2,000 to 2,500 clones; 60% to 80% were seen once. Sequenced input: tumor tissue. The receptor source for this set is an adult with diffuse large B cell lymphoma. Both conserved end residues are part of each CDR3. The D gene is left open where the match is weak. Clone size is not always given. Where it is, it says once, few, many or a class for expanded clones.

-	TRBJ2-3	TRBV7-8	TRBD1	CASSLTMTGEGTDTQYF	TGTGCCAGCAGCTTAACCATGACAGGGGAAGGCACAGATACGCAGTATTTT
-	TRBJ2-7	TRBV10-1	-	CASRTETSYEQYF	TGCGCCAGCAGGACAGAGACCTCCTATGAGCAGTACTTC
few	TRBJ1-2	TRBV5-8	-	CASTDASRGYYGYTF	TGTGCCAGCACCGACGCCAGTCGGGGGTACTATGGCTACACCTTC
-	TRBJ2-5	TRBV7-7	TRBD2	CASSVLGAGGGETQYF	TGTGCTAGCAGCGTTCTGGGCGCGGGGGGTGGAGAGACCCAGTACTTC
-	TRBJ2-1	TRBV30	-	CAWGGMSSYNEQFF	TGTGCCTGGGGAGGGATGAGCTCCTACAATGAGCAGTTCTTC
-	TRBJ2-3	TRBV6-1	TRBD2	CASSEVNGGAGDMQYF	TGTGCCAGCAGTGAAGTCAACGGGGGGGCCGGAGATATGCAGTATTTT
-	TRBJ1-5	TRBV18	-	CASSPRGAGNQPQHF	TGTGCCAGCTCACCTCGGGGTGCCGGCAATCAGCCCCAGCATTTT
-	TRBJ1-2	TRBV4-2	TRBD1	CASSQDHVTIWDSLPNYGYTF	TGTGCCAGCAGCCAGGACCACGTAACGATTTGGGACAGCCTTCCGAACTATGGCTACACCTTC
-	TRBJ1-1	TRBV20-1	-	CSPRFAEAFF	TGCAGCCCGAGGTTCGCTGAAGCTTTCTTT
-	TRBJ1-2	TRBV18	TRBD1	CASSYRDRGYGYGYTF	TGTGCCAGCTCATACCGGGACAGGGGTTACGGCTATGGCTACACCTTC
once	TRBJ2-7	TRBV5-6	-	CASSGPEQYF	TGTGCCAGCAGCGGCCCGGAGCAGTACTTC
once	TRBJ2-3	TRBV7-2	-	CASSLARGWTDTQYF	TGTGCCAGCAGCTTAGCGAGGGGGTGGACAGATACGCAGTATTTT
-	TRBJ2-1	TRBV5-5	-	CASSLFLEDEQFF	TGTGCCAGCAGCTTGTTTCTAGAGGATGAGCAGTTCTTC
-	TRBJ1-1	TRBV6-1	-	CASTAYWTANTEAFF	TGTGCCAGCACCGCGTATTGGACTGCGAACACTGAAGCTTTCTTT
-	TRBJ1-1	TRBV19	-	CATTYGVRTEAFF	TGTGCCACAACATACGGGGTTCGGACTGAAGCTTTCTTT
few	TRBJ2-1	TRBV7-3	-	CASRTSGGSYNEQFF	TGTGCCAGCAGAACGTCTGGGGGGTCCTACAATGAGCAGTTCTTC
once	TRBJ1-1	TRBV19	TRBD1	CASSISGQGVSTEAFF	TGTGCCAGTAGTATTTCGGGACAGGGGGTATCCACTGAAGCTTTCTTT
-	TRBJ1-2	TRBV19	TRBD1	CASVTPGGDGYTF	TGTGCCAGTGTCACGCCAGGGGGTGACGGCTACACCTTC
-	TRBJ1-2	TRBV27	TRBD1	CASRYRTGGGYTF	TGTGCCAGCAGGTATAGGACAGGGGGAGGCTACACCTTC
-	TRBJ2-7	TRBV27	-	CASRYRVGEQYF	TGTGCCAGCAGATACAGGGTAGGAGAGCAGTACTTC
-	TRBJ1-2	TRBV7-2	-	CASSTDRRGGYTF	TGTGCCAGCAGCACCGACAGGAGAGGAGGCTACACCTTC
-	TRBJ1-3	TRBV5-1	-	CASSLEPSSGNTIYF	TGCGCCAGCAGCTTGGAGCCAAGCTCTGGAAACACCATATATTTT
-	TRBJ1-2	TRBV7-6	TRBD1	CASSLDRVTGGYTF	TGTGCCAGCAGCTTGGACAGGGTAACGGGCGGCTACACCTTC
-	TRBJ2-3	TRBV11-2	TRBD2	CASSSRLAGGEDTQYF	TGTGCCAGCAGCTCCAGACTAGCGGGGGGAGAAGATACGCAGTATTTT
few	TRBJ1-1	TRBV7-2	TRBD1	CASSQTGGSHNTEAFF	TGTGCCAGCAGCCAGACAGGGGGTAGTCATAACACTGAAGCTTTCTTT
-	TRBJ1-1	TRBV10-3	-	CAISEGRLGEAFF	TGTGCCATCAGTGAGGGAAGACTGGGTGAAGCTTTCTTT
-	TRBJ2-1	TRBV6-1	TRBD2	CASSLLTSGYNEQFF	TGTGCCAGCAGCTTACTGACTAGCGGCTACAATGAGCAGTTCTTC
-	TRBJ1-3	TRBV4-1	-	CASSQEFQGLGNTIYF	TGCGCCAGCAGCCAAGAGTTCCAGGGTCTCGGAAACACCATATATTTT
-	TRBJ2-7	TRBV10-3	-	CAISPRGGSYEQYF	TGTGCCATCAGCCCGAGGGGGGGGTCCTACGAGCAGTACTTC
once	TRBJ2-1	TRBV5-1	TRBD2	CASSPGGGDLNEQFF	TGCGCCAGCAGCCCCGGCGGGGGGGATTTAAATGAGCAGTTCTTC
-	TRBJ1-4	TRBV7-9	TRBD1	CASSLGQNNEKLFF	TGTGCCAGCAGCTTGGGACAGAATAATGAAAAACTGTTTTTT
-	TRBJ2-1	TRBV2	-	CASSEQGVRGNEQFF	TGTGCCAGCAGTGAACAGGGTGTAAGGGGCAATGAGCAGTTCTTC
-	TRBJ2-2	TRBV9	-	CASSVRGATGELFF	TGTGCCAGCAGCGTCCGGGGAGCCACCGGGGAGCTGTTTTTT
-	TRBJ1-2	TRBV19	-	CASTGTRLGYTF	TGTGCCAGTACCGGGACTCGTCTGGGCTACACCTTC
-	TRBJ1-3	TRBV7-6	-	CASSSRLGNTIYF	TGTGCCAGCAGCTCCCGTCTCGGGAACACCATATATTTT
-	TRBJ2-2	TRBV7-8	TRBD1	CASSSRQGNGELFF	TGTGCCAGCAGCTCGAGACAGGGTAACGGGGAGCTGTTTTTT
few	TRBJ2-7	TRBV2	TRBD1	CASRFGTGEHSEQYF	TGTGCCAGCAGGTTCGGGACAGGGGAACACAGCGAGCAGTACTTC
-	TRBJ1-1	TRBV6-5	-	CASRPTKGGTEAFF	TGTGCCAGCCGACCAACAAAAGGGGGCACTGAAGCTTTCTTT
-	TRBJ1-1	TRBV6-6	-	CASSPDDSRAFF	TGTGCCAGCAGTCCCGATGACAGTAGGGCTTTCTTT
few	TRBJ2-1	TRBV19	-	CASSIFPGNEQFF	TGTGCCAGTAGTATATTCCCCGGGAATGAGCAGTTCTTC
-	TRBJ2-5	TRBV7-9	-	CATVSQGHQETQYF	TGTGCCACCGTCAGTCAGGGCCACCAAGAGACCCAGTACTTC
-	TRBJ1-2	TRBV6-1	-	CATGRQGNYGYTF	TGTGCCACTGGGCGTCAGGGTAACTATGGCTACACCTTC
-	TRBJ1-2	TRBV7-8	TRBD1	CASSLSRTGDDGYTF	TGTGCCAGCAGCCTAAGCCGTACAGGGGACGATGGCTACACCTTC
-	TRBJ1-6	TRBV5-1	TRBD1	CASRSDRADSPLHF	TGCGCCAGCAGGTCGGACAGGGCTGATTCACCCCTCCACTTT
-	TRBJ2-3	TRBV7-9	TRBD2	CASSQTSGGRADTQYF	TGTGCCAGCAGCCAAACTAGCGGGGGGCGTGCAGATACGCAGTATTTT
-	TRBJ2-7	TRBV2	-	CASSPGIAAYEQYF	TGTGCCAGCAGCCCCGGGATAGCGGCATACGAGCAGTACTTC
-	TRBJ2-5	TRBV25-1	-	CASSGWGLQETQYF	TGTGCCAGCAGTGGTTGGGGGCTTCAAGAGACCCAGTACTTC
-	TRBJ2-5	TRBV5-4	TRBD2	CASSTKAGGQETQYF	TGTGCCAGCAGCACGAAAGCGGGGGGGCAAGAGACCCAGTACTTC
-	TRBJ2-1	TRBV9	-	CASSEGVGANEQFF	TGTGCCAGCAGCGAGGGGGTTGGGGCTAATGAGCAGTTCTTC
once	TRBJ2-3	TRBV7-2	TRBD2	CASSSGAGGPEDTQYF	TGTGCCAGCAGCTCCGGAGCGGGGGGGCCGGAAGATACGCAGTATTTT